This entry is about one TCR beta chain. When the RNA was reverse transcribed, random hexamers were used with an input of roughly 0.5 to 1 ug. Multiplex PCR with immunoSEQ amplified the TCR beta CDR3 across 54 Vbeta and 13 Jbeta. Via MiXCR, TCRdb re-called the immunoSEQ multiplex PCR reads, giving one row per CDR3 protein. Of approximately 180,000 distinct CDR3 sequences in the sample, around 95% were seen once. The junction had 8 bases not matched to a gene; V was cut back by 7 bases and J by 6 bases. This CDR3 is built from 14 residues. Per germline, CDR1 MDHEN and CDR2 SYDVKM. This specimen comes from a study of CD8 T cells in Susac syndrome. TCR beta sequencing was performed on blood CD8+ and CD4+ T cells. TEMRA cells were enriched by FACS, and CD4+ and CD8+ T cells were negatively isolated.

The TCR originated in a human donor with multiple sclerosis. The V gene is TRBV28, the J gene TRBJ2-1; 8 bases are a match to TRBD2. Specimen: CD4+ T cells from PBMCs. CDR3 nucleotide sequence: TGTGCCAGCAAGTCGGGGGGGCCGGGCAATGAGCAGTTCTTC. It is translated as CASKSGGPGNEQFF.